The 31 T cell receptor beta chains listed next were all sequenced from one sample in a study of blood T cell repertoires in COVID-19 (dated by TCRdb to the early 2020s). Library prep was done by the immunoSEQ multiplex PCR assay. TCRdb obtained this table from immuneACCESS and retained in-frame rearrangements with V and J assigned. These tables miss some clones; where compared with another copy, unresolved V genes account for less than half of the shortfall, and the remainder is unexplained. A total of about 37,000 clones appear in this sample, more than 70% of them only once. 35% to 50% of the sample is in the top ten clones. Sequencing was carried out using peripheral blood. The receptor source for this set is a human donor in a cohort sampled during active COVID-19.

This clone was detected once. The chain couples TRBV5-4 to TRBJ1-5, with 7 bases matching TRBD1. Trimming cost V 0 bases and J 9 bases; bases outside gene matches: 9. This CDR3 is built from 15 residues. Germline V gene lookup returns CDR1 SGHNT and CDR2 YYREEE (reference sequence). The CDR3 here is CASSLDRGALGPQHF. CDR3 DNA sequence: TGTGCCAGCAGCTTGGACAGGGGTGCGCTGGGGCCCCAGCATTTT.

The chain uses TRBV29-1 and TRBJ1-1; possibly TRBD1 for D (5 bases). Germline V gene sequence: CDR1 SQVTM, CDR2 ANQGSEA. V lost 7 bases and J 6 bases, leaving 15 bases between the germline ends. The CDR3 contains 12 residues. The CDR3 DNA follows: TGCAGCGGTGTGGTCCGGGGGGCTGAAGCTTTCTTT. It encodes CSGVVRGAEAFF.

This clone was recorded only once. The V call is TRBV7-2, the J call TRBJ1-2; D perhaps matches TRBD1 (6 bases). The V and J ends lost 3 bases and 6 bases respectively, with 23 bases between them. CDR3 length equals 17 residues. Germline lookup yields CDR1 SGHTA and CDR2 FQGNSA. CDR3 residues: CASSFPDRGWDVNGYTF. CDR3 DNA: TGTGCCAGCAGCTTCCCGGACAGAGGTTGGGATGTAAATGGCTACACCTTC.

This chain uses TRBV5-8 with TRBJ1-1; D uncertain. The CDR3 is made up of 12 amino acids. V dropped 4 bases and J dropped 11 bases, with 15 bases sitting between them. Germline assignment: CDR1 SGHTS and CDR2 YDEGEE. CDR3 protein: CASSRRDPRAFF. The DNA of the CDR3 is TGTGCCAGCAGCCGCCGGGATCCGAGGGCTTTCTTT.

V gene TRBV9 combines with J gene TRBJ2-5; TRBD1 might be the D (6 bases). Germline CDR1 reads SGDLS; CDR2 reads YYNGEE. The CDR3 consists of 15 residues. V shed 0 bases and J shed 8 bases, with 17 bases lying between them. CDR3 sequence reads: CASSVVATGRDTQYF. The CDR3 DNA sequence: TGTGCCAGCAGCGTAGTAGCGACAGGCAGAGATACCCAGTACTTC.

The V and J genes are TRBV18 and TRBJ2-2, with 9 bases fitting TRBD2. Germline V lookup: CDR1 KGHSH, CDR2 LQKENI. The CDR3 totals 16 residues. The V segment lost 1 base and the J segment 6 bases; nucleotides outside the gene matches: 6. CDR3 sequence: CASSPRRGGAPGELFF. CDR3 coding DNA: TGTGCCAGCTCACCACGGCGCGGGGGGGCCCCCGGGGAGCTGTTTTTT.

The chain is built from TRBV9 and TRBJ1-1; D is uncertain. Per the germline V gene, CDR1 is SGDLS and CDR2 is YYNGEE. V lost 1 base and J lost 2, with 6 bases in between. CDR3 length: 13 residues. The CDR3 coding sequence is TGTGCCAGCAGCGTACCAGTTAACACTGAAGCTTTCTTT. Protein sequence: CASSVPVNTEAFF. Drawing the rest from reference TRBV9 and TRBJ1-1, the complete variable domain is DSGVTQTPKHLITATGQRVTLRCSPRSGDLSVYWYQQSLDQGLQFLIQYYNGEERAKGNILERFSAQQFPDLHSELNLSSLELGDSALYFCASSVPVNTEAFFGQGTRLTVV.

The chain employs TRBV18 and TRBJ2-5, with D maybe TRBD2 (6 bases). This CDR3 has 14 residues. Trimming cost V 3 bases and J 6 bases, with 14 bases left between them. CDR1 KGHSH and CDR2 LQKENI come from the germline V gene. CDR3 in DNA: TGTGCCAGCTCACCCAACCAGGGAGGAAAGACCCAGTACTTC. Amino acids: CASSPNQGGKTQYF.

The DNA of the CDR3 is TGTGCCAGCAGCCCCAGTCGAGGCTACGAGCAGTACTTC. Protein: CASSPSRGYEQYF. The rearrangement joins TRBV9 to TRBJ2-7; D call uncertain. V lost 4 bases and J lost 3, with 11 bases in between. This CDR3 region has 13 residues. Germline CDR1 is SGDLS and CDR2 is YYNGEE.

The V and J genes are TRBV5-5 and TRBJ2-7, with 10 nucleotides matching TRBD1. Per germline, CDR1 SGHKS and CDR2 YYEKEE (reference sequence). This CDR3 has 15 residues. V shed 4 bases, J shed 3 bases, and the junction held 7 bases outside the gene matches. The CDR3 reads CASSGTGTGVYEQYF. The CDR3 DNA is TGTGCCAGCAGCGGAACCGGGACAGGGGTCTACGAGCAGTACTTC.

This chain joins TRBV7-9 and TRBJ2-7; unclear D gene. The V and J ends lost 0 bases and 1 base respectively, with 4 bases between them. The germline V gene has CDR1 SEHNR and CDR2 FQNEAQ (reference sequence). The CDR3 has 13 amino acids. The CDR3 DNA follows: TGTGCCAGCAGCTTAGCCCGTTCCTACGAGCAGTACTTC. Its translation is CASSLARSYEQYF.

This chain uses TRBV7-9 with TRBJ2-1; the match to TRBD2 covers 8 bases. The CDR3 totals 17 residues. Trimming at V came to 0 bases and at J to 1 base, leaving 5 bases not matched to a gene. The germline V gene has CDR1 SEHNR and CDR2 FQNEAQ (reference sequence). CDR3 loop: CASSLAGLAGSYNEQFF. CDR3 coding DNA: TGTGCCAGCAGCTTAGCGGGGCTAGCGGGTTCCTACAATGAGCAGTTCTTC. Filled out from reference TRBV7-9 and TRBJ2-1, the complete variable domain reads DTGVSQNPRHKITKRGQNVTFRCDPISEHNRLYWYRQTLGQGPEFLTYFQNEAQLEKSRLLSDRFSAERPKGSFSTLEIQRTEQGDSAMYLCASSLAGLAGSYNEQFFGPGTRLTVL.

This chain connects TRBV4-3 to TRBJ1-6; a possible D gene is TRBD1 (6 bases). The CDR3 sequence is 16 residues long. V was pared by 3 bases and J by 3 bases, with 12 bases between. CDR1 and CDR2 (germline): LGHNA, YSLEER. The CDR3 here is CASSQGTPGYNSPLHF. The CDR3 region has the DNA TGCGCCAGCAGCCAGGGGACACCCGGCTATAATTCACCCCTCCACTTT.

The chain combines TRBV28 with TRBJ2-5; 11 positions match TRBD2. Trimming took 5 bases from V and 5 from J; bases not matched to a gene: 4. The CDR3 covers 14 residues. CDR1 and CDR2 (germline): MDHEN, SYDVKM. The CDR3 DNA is TGTGCCAGCAGTATAGCGGGGGGGCATGAGACCCAGTACTTC. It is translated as CASSIAGGHETQYF.

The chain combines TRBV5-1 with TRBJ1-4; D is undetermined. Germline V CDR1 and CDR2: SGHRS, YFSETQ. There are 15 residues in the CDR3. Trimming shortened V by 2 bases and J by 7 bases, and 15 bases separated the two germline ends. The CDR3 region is CASSFSGSIGEKLFF. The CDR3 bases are TGCGCCAGCAGCTTTTCCGGGTCGATAGGTGAAAAACTGTTTTTT.

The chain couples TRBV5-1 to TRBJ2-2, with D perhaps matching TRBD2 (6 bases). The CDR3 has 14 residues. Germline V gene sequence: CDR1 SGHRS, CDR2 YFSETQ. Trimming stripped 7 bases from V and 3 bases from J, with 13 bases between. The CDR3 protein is CASLLAADTGELFF. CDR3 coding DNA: TGCGCCAGCTTACTAGCAGCGGACACCGGGGAGCTGTTTTTT.

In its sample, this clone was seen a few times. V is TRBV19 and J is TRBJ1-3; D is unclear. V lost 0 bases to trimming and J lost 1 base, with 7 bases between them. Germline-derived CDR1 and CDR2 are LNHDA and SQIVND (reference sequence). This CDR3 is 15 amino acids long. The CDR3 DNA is TGTGCCAGTAGTATAGAACGGTTTTCTGGAAACACCATATATTTT. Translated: CASSIERFSGNTIYF.

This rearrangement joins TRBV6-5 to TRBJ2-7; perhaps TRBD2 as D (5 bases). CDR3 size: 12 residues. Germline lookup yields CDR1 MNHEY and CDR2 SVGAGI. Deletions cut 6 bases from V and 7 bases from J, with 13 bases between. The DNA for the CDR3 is TGTGCCAGCAGCCTCGTGCGCGGGGAGCAGTACTTC. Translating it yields CASSLVRGEQYF.

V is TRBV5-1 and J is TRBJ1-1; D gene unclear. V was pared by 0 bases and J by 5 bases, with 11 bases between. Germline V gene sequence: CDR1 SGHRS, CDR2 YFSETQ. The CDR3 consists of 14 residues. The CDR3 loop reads CASSLANLGTEAFF. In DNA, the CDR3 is TGCGCCAGCAGCTTGGCCAACCTAGGAACTGAAGCTTTCTTT.

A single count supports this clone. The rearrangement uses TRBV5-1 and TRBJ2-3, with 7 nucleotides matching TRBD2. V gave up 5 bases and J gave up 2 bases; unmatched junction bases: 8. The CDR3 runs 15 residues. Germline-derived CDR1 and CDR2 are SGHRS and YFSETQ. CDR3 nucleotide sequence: TGCGCCAGCAGGGGAGGGACGGCCTTCACAGATACGCAGTATTTT. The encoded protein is CASRGGTAFTDTQYF.

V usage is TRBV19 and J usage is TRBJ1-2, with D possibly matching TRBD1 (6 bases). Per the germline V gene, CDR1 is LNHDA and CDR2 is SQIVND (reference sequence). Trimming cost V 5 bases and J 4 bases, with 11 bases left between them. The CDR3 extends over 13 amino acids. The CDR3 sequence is CASSRQGPYGYTF. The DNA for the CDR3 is TGTGCCAGTAGTCGGCAGGGGCCCTATGGCTACACCTTC.

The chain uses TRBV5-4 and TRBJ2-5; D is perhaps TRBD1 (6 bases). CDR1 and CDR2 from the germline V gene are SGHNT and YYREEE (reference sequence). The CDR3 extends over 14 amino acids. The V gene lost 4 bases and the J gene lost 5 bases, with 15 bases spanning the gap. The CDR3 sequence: CASSPFQGPETQYF. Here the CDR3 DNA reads TGTGCCAGCAGCCCATTTCAGGGGCCCGAGACCCAGTACTTC.

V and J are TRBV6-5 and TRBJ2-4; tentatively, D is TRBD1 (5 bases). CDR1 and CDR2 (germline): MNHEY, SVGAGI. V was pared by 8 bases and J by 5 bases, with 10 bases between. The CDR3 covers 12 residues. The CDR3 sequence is CASADRENIQYF. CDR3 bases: TGTGCCAGCGCCGACAGAGAAAACATTCAGTACTTC.

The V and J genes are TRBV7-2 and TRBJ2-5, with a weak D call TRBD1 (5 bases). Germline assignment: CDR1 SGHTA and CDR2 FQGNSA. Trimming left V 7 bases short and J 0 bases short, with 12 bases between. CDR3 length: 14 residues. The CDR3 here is CASNPDTNQETQYF. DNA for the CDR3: TGTGCCAGCAACCCGGACACAAACCAAGAGACCCAGTACTTC.

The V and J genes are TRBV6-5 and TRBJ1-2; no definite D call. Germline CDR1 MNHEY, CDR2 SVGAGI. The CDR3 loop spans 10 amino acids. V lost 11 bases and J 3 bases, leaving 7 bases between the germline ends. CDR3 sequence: CASGDYGYTF. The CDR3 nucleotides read TGTGCCTCCGGGGACTATGGCTACACCTTC.

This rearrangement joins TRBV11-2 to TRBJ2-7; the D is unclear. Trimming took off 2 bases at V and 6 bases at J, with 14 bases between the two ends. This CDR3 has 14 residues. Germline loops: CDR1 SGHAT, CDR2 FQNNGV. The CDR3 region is CASSLRSAGLEQYF. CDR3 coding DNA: TGTGCCAGCAGCTTAAGGTCGGCAGGCCTCGAGCAGTACTTC.

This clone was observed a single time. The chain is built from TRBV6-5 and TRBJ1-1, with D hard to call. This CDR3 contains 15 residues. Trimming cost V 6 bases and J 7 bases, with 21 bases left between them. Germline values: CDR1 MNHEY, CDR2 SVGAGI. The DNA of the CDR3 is TGTGCCAGCAGCTCCCGTGGACTAGGTCGTCTTGAAGCTTTCTTT. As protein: CASSSRGLGRLEAFF.

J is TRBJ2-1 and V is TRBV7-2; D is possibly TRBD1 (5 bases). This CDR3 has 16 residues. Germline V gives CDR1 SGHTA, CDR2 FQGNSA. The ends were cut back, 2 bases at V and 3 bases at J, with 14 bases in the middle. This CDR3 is CASSLTQGVFYNEQFF. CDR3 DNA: TGTGCCAGCAGCTTAACCCAAGGGGTATTCTACAATGAGCAGTTCTTC. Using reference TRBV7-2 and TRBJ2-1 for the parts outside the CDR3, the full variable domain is GAGVSQSPSNKVTEKGKDVELRCDPISGHTALYWYRQSLGQGLEFLIYFQGNSAPDKSGLPSDRFSAERTGGSVSTLTIQRTQQEDSAVYLCASSLTQGVFYNEQFFGPGTRLTVL.

CDR3 nucleotides: TGCAGCGTTGCCCCAGAACCGGAAGCTTTCTTT. Amino acid sequence: CSVAPEPEAFF. V usage is TRBV29-1 and J usage is TRBJ1-1; the D is unclear. Germline V gene lookup returns CDR1 SQVTM and CDR2 ANQGSEA. The CDR3 is made up of 11 amino acids. V lost 4 bases, J lost 8 bases, and 11 bases lay in between.

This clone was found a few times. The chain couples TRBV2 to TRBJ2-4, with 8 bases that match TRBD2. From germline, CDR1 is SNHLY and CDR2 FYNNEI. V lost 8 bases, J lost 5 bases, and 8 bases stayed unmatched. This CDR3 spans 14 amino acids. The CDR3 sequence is CASAAGGRENIQYF. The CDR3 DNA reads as TGTGCCAGCGCCGCGGGGGGCAGGGAAAACATTCAGTACTTC.

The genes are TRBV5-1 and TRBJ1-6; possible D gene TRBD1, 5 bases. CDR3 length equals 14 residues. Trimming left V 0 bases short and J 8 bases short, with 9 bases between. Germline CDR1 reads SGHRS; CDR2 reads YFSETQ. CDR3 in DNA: TGCGCCAGCAGCTTGGACAGGTACGATTCACCCCTCCACTTT. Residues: CASSLDRYDSPLHF.